This entry is about one T cell receptor beta chain. Its antigen is currently unknown. This sample was included in a study of T-cell reconstitution after alpha-beta-depleted transplantation in children. Study observations and caveats: A year had passed since transplant, and T-cell counts and diversity by then came mostly from newly produced T cells. Surviving recipient T cells and thymic progenitors underlay high day-60 TCRbeta diversity in some patients. Several hundred graft clones that had expanded were reportedly the source of alpha-beta T cells about two months after transplant.

This CDR3 is built from 16 residues. The germline V and J ends were trimmed by 0 bases and 0 bases, with 11 bases remaining between them. CDR1 and CDR2 (germline): LGHNA, YSLEER. Researchers prepared the TCRbeta library using unique molecular identifiers, the study reports. TCRdb reprocessed the PCR reads with MiXCR, giving one entry per CDR3 protein. The sample records about 980,000 distinct CDR3 sequences, less than 30% being singletons. The clonotype comes from a boy under three years old who had a stem cell transplant for SCID, so the T cells may come from the graft donor. The source was PBMCs, mostly from graft donor cells, collected 360 days after TCRalphabeta/CD19-depleted stem cell transplant. V usage is TRBV4-3 and J usage is TRBJ1-1, with D tentatively TRBD1 (5 bases). The CDR3 DNA is TGCGCCAGCAGCCAAGATCTGGGGCATATGAACACTGAAGCTTTCTTT. Protein: CASSQDLGHMNTEAFF.